The clone carrying this T cell receptor beta chain was detected a few times. Its antigen remains unknown. The sample originates from a study of T cell responses to AZD1222 COVID-19 vaccine. The overall study: Second doses that came at about 4 or about 12 weeks were put together. Overall study findings and caveats: Baseline antibody screening turned up just six seropositive AZD1222 recipients.

Produced via immunoSEQ multiplex PCR; TCRdb's table is partial and in-frame only. The table has fewer than 120,000 clones, about four fifths seen once. Trimming took 4 bases from V and 6 from J; bases not matched to a gene: 11. The CDR3 length is 15 residues. Germline CDR1 KGHDR, CDR2 SFDVKD. J is TRBJ2-7 and V is TRBV24-1; 7 positions agree with TRBD2. This TCR came from an adult in good health. The input for sequencing was peripheral blood, taken on day 0 of AZD1222 vaccination. DNA for the CDR3: TGTGCCACCAGTGAAAACTCGGGACTAACAGGCGAGCAGTACTTC. Protein product: CATSENSGLTGEQYF.